Shown below are 30 T cell receptor beta chains from a single sample sequenced in a study of blood T cell repertoires in COVID-19 (dated by TCRdb to 2019 to 2021). The library was obtained by the immunoSEQ multiplex PCR assay. TCRdb provides this immuneACCESS table in a form limited to in-frame rearrangements. Some clones are lacking; in checked studies, under half of them reflect an unresolved V gene, and why the rest are absent is not known. The table for this sample lists some 270,000 clones; roughly 89% of them were counted only once. Of the sample, less than 2% is held by the ten largest clones. The source material was PBMCs or T cells enriched from blood (not recorded which). Receptor source: a woman aged 40 to 49 who had recovered from COVID-19.

This CDR3 is CASSQDRLTTSGNHNEQFF. CDR3 DNA sequence: TGTGCCAGCAGCCAAGATCGATTAACGACTAGCGGGAACCACAATGAGCAGTTCTTC. This rearrangement joins TRBV3-1 (or the pseudogene TRBV3-2) to TRBJ2-1, with 11 bases fitting TRBD2. The CDR3 length is 19 residues. V lost 0 bases and J lost 5; bases outside the gene matches: 12. The germline V gene encodes CDR1 LGHDT and CDR2 YNNKEL (reference sequence).

This chain uses TRBV7-9 with TRBJ2-5; D unresolved. With 5 bases removed from V and 2 bases from J, the gap between germline ends came to 15 bases. From germline, CDR1 is SEHNR and CDR2 FQNEAQ (reference sequence). This CDR3 spans 15 amino acids. CDR3 loop: CASSPFSQAQETQYF. The DNA of the CDR3 is TGTGCCAGCAGCCCTTTTTCCCAGGCGCAAGAGACCCAGTACTTC.

The rearrangement links TRBV6-5 to TRBJ1-1; D is unclear. Germline V CDR1 and CDR2: MNHEY, SVGAGI. V lost 4 bases, J lost 3 bases, and 12 bases lay in between. CDR3 length: 14 amino acids. The CDR3 nucleotides read TGTGCCAGCAGTTGGACCCGGGAGGACACTGAAGCTTTCTTT. Protein product: CASSWTREDTEAFF.

The rearrangement joins TRBV5-5 to TRBJ2-7; TRBD2 might be the D (5 bases). The CDR3 length is 15 residues. In germline, CDR1 is SGHKS, CDR2 YYEKEE (reference sequence). V was trimmed by 0 bases and J by 6 bases, leaving 16 bases between them. This chain's CDR3 is CASSLESYRRSEQYF. The CDR3 DNA follows: TGTGCCAGCAGCTTGGAATCGTACCGGAGGAGCGAGCAGTACTTC.

The gene calls are TRBV9 and TRBJ2-1, with TRBD2 matching 8 bases. Germline-derived CDR1 and CDR2 are SGDLS and YYNGEE. CDR3 length: 15 residues. The V segment lost 0 bases and the J segment 5 bases; nucleotides outside the gene matches: 4. The CDR3 spells CASSVALAGHNEQFF. The CDR3 DNA reads TGTGCCAGCAGCGTAGCCCTAGCGGGCCACAATGAGCAGTTCTTC.

The count of this clone is one. The V call is TRBV6-6, the J call TRBJ2-7, with D possibly matching TRBD2 (6 bases). Trimming pared 6 bases from V and 12 bases from J, leaving 24 bases between. This CDR3 has 14 residues. The V gene's germline CDR1 is MNHNY and CDR2 SVGAGI (reference sequence). The CDR3: CASSSYRPGLQAYF. Here the CDR3 DNA reads TGTGCCAGCAGCTCGTACCGACCGGGACTTCAGGCGTACTTC.

The chain has TRBV7-9 and TRBJ2-5, with TRBD1 matching 9 bases. The ends lost 6 bases at V and 2 bases at J; junction bases unmatched: 10. Germline lookup yields CDR1 SEHNR and CDR2 FQNEAQ (reference sequence). This CDR3 has 16 amino acids. The DNA of the CDR3 is TGTGCCAGCAGATTGGCCGGGACAGGGAAACAAGAGACCCAGTACTTC. Its translation: CASRLAGTGKQETQYF.

This chain joins TRBV5-1 and TRBJ1-6; 10 bases agree with TRBD1. Germline CDR1 is SGHRS and CDR2 is YFSETQ. The CDR3 is 16 residues long. V lost 4 bases, J lost 9 bases, and 10 bases stayed unmatched. CDR3 amino acids: CASSPTPGQGSSPLHF. CDR3 DNA sequence: TGCGCCAGCAGCCCCACCCCGGGACAGGGGTCTTCACCCCTCCACTTT. Together with reference TRBV5-1 and TRBJ1-6, the CDR3 gives the full variable domain: KAGVTQTPRYLIKTRGQQVTLSCSPISGHRSVSWYQQTPGQGLQFLFEYFSETQRNKGNFPGRFSGRQFSNSRSEMNVSTLELGDSALYLCASSPTPGQGSSPLHFGNGTRLTVT.

This chain links TRBV27 with TRBJ1-5, with TRBD1 matching over 9 bases. The length of the CDR3 is 16 residues. In germline, CDR1 is MNHEY, CDR2 SMNVEV (reference sequence). The J segment lost 4 bases and the V segment lost 5 bases, leaving 9 bases of the junction unmatched. The CDR3 region is CASSPNQQGANQPQHF. In DNA form, the CDR3 reads TGTGCCAGCAGTCCGAACCAACAGGGGGCAAATCAGCCCCAGCATTTT.

The rearrangement links TRBV5-4 to TRBJ2-7; 9 nucleotides match TRBD1. After removal of 0 bases from V and 3 bases from J, the junction contained 4 bases not matched to a gene. The CDR3 is 15 residues long. From germline, CDR1 is SGHNT and CDR2 YYREEE (reference sequence). The CDR3 DNA reads TGTGCCAGCAGCTTGGCCGGGACAGGGTTCTACGAGCAGTACTTC. This codes for CASSLAGTGFYEQYF.

V and J are TRBV4-1 and TRBJ1-1; TRBD1 is a possible D gene (6 bases). The CDR3 covers 15 residues. The germline V gene encodes CDR1 MGHRA and CDR2 YSYEKL. V lost 7 bases and J 10 bases, leaving 25 bases between the germline ends. Written as DNA, the CDR3 is TGCGCCAGCACCCGGGCGCAACTCAGGGGCGGGCGAGCTTTCTTT. Protein sequence: CASTRAQLRGGRAFF.

The chain uses TRBV3-1 (or the pseudogene TRBV3-2) and TRBJ1-1, with unresolved D. V shed 1 base and J shed 1 base, with 7 bases lying between them. The germline CDR1 and CDR2 sequences are LGHDT and YNNKEL (reference sequence). This CDR3 is 14 amino acids long. CDR3 coding DNA: TGTGCCAGCAGCCAAGGACTCACGAACACTGAAGCTTTCTTT. It translates to CASSQGLTNTEAFF.

This chain uses TRBV14 with TRBJ1-3; no reliable D call. The V gene lost 0 bases and the J gene lost 2 bases, with 5 bases spanning the gap. Per the germline V gene, CDR1 is SGHDN and CDR2 is FVKESK. The CDR3 is made up of 14 amino acids. This CDR3 is CASSQDSTGNTIYF. The CDR3 bases are TGTGCCAGCAGCCAAGACAGTACTGGAAACACCATATATTTT.

The CDR3 loop reads CASSVRPATGELFF. The CDR3 coding sequence is TGTGCCAGCAGCGTCCGTCCAGCGACGGGGGAGCTGTTTTTT. This chain uses TRBV9 with TRBJ2-2, with unresolved D. Trimming pared 2 bases from V and 8 bases from J, leaving 13 bases between. CDR1 is SGDLS and CDR2 is YYNGEE in the germline V gene. This CDR3 is built from 14 residues.

Of note for this clone: Other DNA sequences in the same sample also yield this CDR3. The chain has TRBV20-1 and TRBJ1-2, with D tentatively TRBD1 (5 bases). Germline CDR1 DFQATT, CDR2 SNEGSKA (reference sequence). The V end was cut by 4 bases, the J end by 5 bases, with 8 bases between. The CDR3 is 11 amino acids. The CDR3 sequence: CSATQGYGYTF. CDR3 sequence (DNA): TGCAGTGCTACCCAGGGATATGGCTACACCTTC.

The chain combines TRBV18 with TRBJ1-2, with a possible D match to TRBD1 (5 bases). Germline V lookup: CDR1 KGHSH, CDR2 LQKENI. This CDR3 has 14 residues. Trimming shortened V by 4 bases and J by 2 bases, and 11 bases separated the two germline ends. The CDR3 nucleotides read TGTGCCAGCTCACAACAGGCGGAGAACTATGGCTACACCTTC. Encoded protein: CASSQQAENYGYTF. The variable domain in full, with the rest retrieved from reference TRBV18 and TRBJ1-2, is NAGVMQNPRHLVRRRGQEARLRCSPMKGHSHVYWYRQLPEEGLKFMVYLQKENIIDESGMPKERFSAEFPKEGPSILRIQQVVRGDSAAYFCASSQQAENYGYTFGSGTRLTVV.

V and J are TRBV7-4 and TRBJ1-6, with a tentative D call TRBD1 (6 bases). From germline, CDR1 is SGHVT and CDR2 SQSDAQ. V gave up 5 bases and J gave up 0 bases, with 14 bases separating them. This CDR3 has 17 residues. In DNA, the CDR3 is TGTGCCAGCAGCCTCCAGGACAGCAGCTCCTATAATTCACCCCTCCACTTT. Protein sequence: CASSLQDSSSYNSPLHF. The full variable domain, rest sourced from reference TRBV7-4 and TRBJ1-6, is GAGVSQSPRYKVAKRGRDVALRCDSISGHVTLYWYRQTLGQGSEVLTYSQSDAQRDKSGRPSGRFSAERPERSVSTLKIQRTEQGDSAVYLCASSLQDSSSYNSPLHFGNGTRLTVT.

The V and J genes are TRBV11-3 and TRBJ1-4; D uncertain. V lost 5 bases to trimming and J lost 0 bases, with 10 bases between them. The CDR3 is 15 residues long. The germline V gene encodes CDR1 SGHNT and CDR2 YENEEA. For the CDR3, the DNA is TGTGCCAGCAGCGCAAGACACGCAACTAATGAAAAACTGTTTTTT. It specifies CASSARHATNEKLFF.

V is TRBV7-2 and J is TRBJ2-2, with TRBD2 identical over 16 bases. Germline V CDR1 and CDR2: SGHTA, FQGNSA. The CDR3 consists of 18 residues. The ends lost 5 bases at V and 5 bases at J; junction bases unmatched: 8. The DNA for the CDR3 is TGTGCCAGCAGCGCAAAGGGACTAGCGGGAGGGCGAACCGGGGAGCTGTTTTTT. This gives the protein CASSAKGLAGGRTGELFF.

The CDR3 nucleotides are TGTGCCAGCAGTGAACGGACAGATACGCAGTATTTT. Protein product: CASSERTDTQYF. This chain links TRBV2 with TRBJ2-3; D not certain. CDR3 length: 12 amino acids. V lost 2 bases and J 3 bases, leaving 3 bases between the germline ends. Germline CDR1 and CDR2: SNHLY and FYNNEI.

The V gene is TRBV2, the J gene TRBJ1-6, with 9 positions matching TRBD1. This CDR3 spans 15 amino acids. Per germline, CDR1 SNHLY and CDR2 FYNNEI. With 3 bases clipped from V and 9 bases from J, the junction kept 6 bases outside the gene matches. The CDR3 DNA sequence: TGTGCCAGCAGTGATGTCAGGACAGGGGCTTCACCCCTCCACTTT. Its protein product is CASSDVRTGASPLHF.

This sequence joins TRBV19 and TRBJ1-2, with unresolved D. The V end was cut by 5 bases, the J end by 7 bases, with 14 bases between. The CDR3 sequence is 13 residues long. Germline V CDR1 and CDR2: LNHDA, SQIVND (reference sequence). In DNA form, the CDR3 reads TGTGCCAGTAGTGTCTTCCCCACCGGTGGCTACACCTTC. The encoded protein is CASSVFPTGGYTF.

V gene TRBV5-1 combines with J gene TRBJ1-2, with TRBD1 matching over 7 bases. V gave up 4 bases and J gave up 7 bases; unmatched junction bases: 7. Germline V CDR1 and CDR2: SGHRS, YFSETQ. The CDR3 has 13 amino acids. The CDR3 DNA sequence: TGCGCCAGCAGCACACAGGGGTCGGGTGGCTACACCTTC. Encoded protein: CASSTQGSGGYTF.

This clone was seen a handful of times. The V and J genes are TRBV3-1 (or the pseudogene TRBV3-2) and TRBJ2-2, with D tentatively TRBD1 (6 bases). V gave up 8 bases and J gave up 3 bases, with 13 bases separating them. Germline CDR1 and CDR2: LGHDT and YNNKEL (reference sequence). The CDR3 contains 14 residues. The CDR3 DNA follows: TGTGCCAGCGGAAGACAGGCAGACACCGGGGAGCTGTTTTTT. It specifies CASGRQADTGELFF.

V gene TRBV30 combines with J gene TRBJ1-4; TRBD1 aligns across 9 bases. Germline V gene data show CDR1 as GTSNPN and CDR2 as SVGIG (reference sequence). This CDR3 is 15 amino acids long. V was clipped by 2 bases and J by 4 bases; unmatched bases: 5. The CDR3 sequence: CAWSSNRGLNEKLFF. CDR3 in DNA: TGTGCCTGGAGTAGTAACAGGGGGCTTAATGAAAAACTGTTTTTT.

This rearrangement joins TRBV5-6 to TRBJ1-1, with D perhaps matching TRBD1 (5 bases). This CDR3 comprises 15 residues. Per the germline V gene, CDR1 is SGHDT and CDR2 is YYEEEE. Deletions cut 4 bases from V and 2 bases from J, with 15 bases between. The CDR3 reads CASSTSMGGNTEAFF. Written as DNA, the CDR3 is TGTGCCAGCAGCACCTCGATGGGGGGTAACACTGAAGCTTTCTTT. Combining the CDR3 with reference TRBV5-6 and TRBJ1-1 gives the whole variable domain DAGVTQSPTHLIKTRGQQVTLRCSPKSGHDTVSWYQQALGQGPQFIFQYYEEEERQRGNFPDRFSGHQFPNYSSELNVNALLLGDSALYLCASSTSMGGNTEAFFGQGTRLTVV.

The CDR3 reads CASSLGPRGGYYEQYF. CDR3 coding DNA: TGTGCCAGCAGCTTAGGACCTCGCGGGGGGTACTACGAGCAGTACTTC. The J gene is TRBJ2-7, the V gene TRBV11-2; 8 nucleotides align to TRBD2. The CDR3 runs to 16 residues. Germline CDR1 is SGHAT and CDR2 is FQNNGV. The ends lost 1 base at V and 3 bases at J; junction bases unmatched: 8.

The genes are TRBV2 and TRBJ1-6; D not certain. V was shortened by 8 bases and J by 8 bases, with 13 bases between the two germline ends. Per the germline V gene, CDR1 is SNHLY and CDR2 is FYNNEI. The CDR3 has 13 residues. DNA for the CDR3: TGTGCCAGCGCAACGGGTTTTGATTCACCCCTCCACTTT. Its protein is CASATGFDSPLHF.

The J gene is TRBJ2-7, the V gene TRBV30, with 7 bases identical to TRBD2. With 3 bases clipped from V and 5 bases from J, the junction kept 4 bases outside the gene matches. CDR3 length equals 12 residues. CDR1 GTSNPN and CDR2 SVGIG come from the germline V gene (reference sequence). The CDR3 DNA follows: TGTGCCTGGAGGGGGGGGAGCAACGAGCAGTACTTC. Translating gives CAWRGGSNEQYF.

This chain joins TRBV7-2 and TRBJ1-2, with D hard to call. CDR1 is SGHTA and CDR2 is FQGNSA in the germline V gene. Trimming left V 5 bases short and J 6 bases short, with 19 bases between. The CDR3 consists of 15 residues. The CDR3 DNA reads as TGTGCCAGCAGCACGCGGGTCTCGGGAGGAAATGGCTACACCTTC. Its translation: CASSTRVSGGNGYTF.